A selection of T cell receptor beta chains follows, all from one sample in a study of cytomegalovirus exposure and HLA in healthy donors. Using immunoSEQ multiplex PCR, the repertoire was profiled, and TCRdb retains in-frame clones only, with some absent. The repertoire consists of a few hundred thousand clones, with 60% to 85% occurring once and the leading ten covering 15% to 17%. Sequenced sample: PBMCs. The receptors originated from a man aged 40-55 years in good health and CMV-seronegative. The CDR3 runs from the conserved cysteine through the conserved F or W. Fields, in order: D gene, J gene, CDR3 length, clone size, V gene, CDR3 protein, CDR3 DNA. D genes are given only for firm matches. Some rows mark clone size as missing; the rest say once, few, many or name a class of expanded clone.

D gene: TRBD1; J gene: TRBJ2-5; CDR3 length: 15; clone size: -; V gene: TRBV7-7; CDR3 protein: CASSLTGGAVETQYF; CDR3 DNA: TGTGCCAGCAGCCTCACAGGGGGCGCGGTGGAGACCCAGTACTTC
D gene: -; J gene: TRBJ1-2; CDR3 length: 13; clone size: -; V gene: TRBV7-9; CDR3 protein: CASSLGLNYGYTF; CDR3 DNA: TGTGCCAGCAGCTTAGGACTTAACTATGGCTACACCTTC
D gene: -; J gene: TRBJ1-5; CDR3 length: 14; clone size: once; V gene: TRBV4-3; CDR3 protein: CASSQEAGNQPQHF; CDR3 DNA: TGCGCCAGCAGCCAAGAGGCGGGGAATCAGCCCCAGCATTTT
D gene: TRBD1; J gene: TRBJ2-2; CDR3 length: 16; clone size: -; V gene: TRBV7-9; CDR3 protein: CASSPPGQGHTGELFF; CDR3 DNA: TGTGCCAGCAGCCCGCCGGGACAGGGGCACACCGGGGAGCTGTTTTTT
D gene: TRBD1; J gene: TRBJ1-2; CDR3 length: 15; clone size: -; V gene: TRBV28; CDR3 protein: CASSSTNRGFYGYTF; CDR3 DNA: TGTGCCAGCAGTTCGACTAACAGGGGGTTTTATGGCTACACCTTC
D gene: -; J gene: TRBJ2-3; CDR3 length: 16; clone size: once; V gene: TRBV4-1; CDR3 protein: CASSQGAGARPDTQYF; CDR3 DNA: TGCGCCAGCAGCCAGGGGGCGGGGGCTCGCCCAGATACGCAGTATTTT
D gene: -; J gene: TRBJ1-1; CDR3 length: 15; clone size: -; V gene: TRBV9; CDR3 protein: CASSVNWASNTEAFF; CDR3 DNA: TGTGCCAGCAGCGTAAACTGGGCCTCAAACACTGAAGCTTTCTTT
D gene: TRBD2; J gene: TRBJ2-3; CDR3 length: 15; clone size: few; V gene: TRBV7-3; CDR3 protein: CASSLGGGRTDTQYF; CDR3 DNA: TGTGCCAGCAGCTTGGGCGGGGGGCGCACAGATACGCAGTATTTT
D gene: TRBD1; J gene: TRBJ2-7; CDR3 length: 15; clone size: -; V gene: TRBV5-4; CDR3 protein: CASSLEGTGLHEQYF; CDR3 DNA: TGTGCCAGCAGCTTGGAAGGGACAGGCCTCCACGAGCAGTACTTC
D gene: -; J gene: TRBJ2-1; CDR3 length: 13; clone size: few; V gene: TRBV6-5; CDR3 protein: CASSYSPTGEQFF; CDR3 DNA: TGTGCCAGCAGTTACTCCCCTACTGGTGAGCAGTTCTTC
D gene: TRBD1; J gene: TRBJ1-5; CDR3 length: 14; clone size: -; V gene: TRBV7-9; CDR3 protein: CSSSSQGGSQPQHF; CDR3 DNA: TGTTCCAGCAGCTCGCAGGGGGGATCTCAGCCCCAGCATTTT
D gene: -; J gene: TRBJ2-5; CDR3 length: 14; clone size: -; V gene: TRBV27; CDR3 protein: CASSSFEGAPRQYF; CDR3 DNA: TGTGCCAGCAGTTCTTTTGAAGGGGCTCCTAGGCAGTACTTC
D gene: -; J gene: TRBJ1-1; CDR3 length: 11; clone size: -; V gene: TRBV18; CDR3 protein: CASSRETEAFF; CDR3 DNA: TGTGCCAGCTCACGGGAGACTGAAGCTTTCTTT
D gene: -; J gene: TRBJ2-3; CDR3 length: 15; clone size: -; V gene: TRBV11-2; CDR3 protein: CASSSGSGYTDTQYF; CDR3 DNA: TGTGCCAGCAGCTCGGGTAGCGGTTACACAGATACGCAGTATTTT
D gene: TRBD1; J gene: TRBJ2-3; CDR3 length: 15; clone size: -; V gene: TRBV7-6; CDR3 protein: CASSFSGQSADTQYF; CDR3 DNA: TGTGCCAGCAGCTTTTCGGGACAGAGCGCAGATACGCAGTATTTT
D gene: -; J gene: TRBJ2-3; CDR3 length: 14; clone size: -; V gene: TRBV7-9; CDR3 protein: CASSPRHGTDTQYF; CDR3 DNA: TGTGCCAGCAGCCCCCGACATGGCACAGATACGCAGTATTTT
D gene: -; J gene: TRBJ2-7; CDR3 length: 11; clone size: -; V gene: TRBV7-2; CDR3 protein: CASSLQYEQYF; CDR3 DNA: TGTGCCAGCAGCTTACAATACGAGCAGTACTTC
D gene: -; J gene: TRBJ2-5; CDR3 length: 13; clone size: -; V gene: TRBV4-3; CDR3 protein: CASSLDRRETQYF; CDR3 DNA: TGCGCCAGCAGCCTAGACCGGCGGGAGACCCAGTACTTC
D gene: -; J gene: TRBJ1-5; CDR3 length: 14; clone size: -; V gene: TRBV7-2; CDR3 protein: CASSFEASNQPQHF; CDR3 DNA: TGTGCCAGCAGTTTCGAGGCTAGCAATCAGCCCCAGCATTTT
D gene: TRBD1; J gene: TRBJ2-2; CDR3 length: 17; clone size: few; V gene: TRBV7-2; CDR3 protein: CASSSTWGQGGTGELFF; CDR3 DNA: TGTGCCAGCAGCTCGACATGGGGACAGGGAGGCACCGGGGAGCTGTTTTTT
D gene: TRBD1; J gene: TRBJ1-2; CDR3 length: 16; clone size: -; V gene: TRBV27; CDR3 protein: CASSLSMNRGEYGYTF; CDR3 DNA: TGTGCCAGCAGTTTATCGATGAACAGGGGAGAGTATGGCTACACCTTC
D gene: -; J gene: TRBJ1-2; CDR3 length: 14; clone size: once; V gene: TRBV7-9; CDR3 protein: CASSPLGRDYGYTF; CDR3 DNA: TGTGCCAGCAGCCCGCTGGGCAGGGACTATGGCTACACCTTC
D gene: TRBD1; J gene: TRBJ1-2; CDR3 length: 13; clone size: -; V gene: TRBV19; CDR3 protein: CASKPQGFGGYTF; CDR3 DNA: TGTGCCAGTAAACCACAGGGGTTCGGTGGCTACACCTTC
D gene: TRBD2; J gene: TRBJ2-7; CDR3 length: 16; clone size: -; V gene: TRBV19; CDR3 protein: CASSIPTSGVTYEQYF; CDR3 DNA: TGTGCCAGTAGTATCCCGACTAGCGGGGTCACCTACGAGCAGTACTTC
D gene: -; J gene: TRBJ1-5; CDR3 length: 13; clone size: -; V gene: TRBV28; CDR3 protein: CASSVQGRQPQHF; CDR3 DNA: TGTGCCAGCAGTGTACAGGGTAGGCAGCCCCAGCATTTT
D gene: TRBD2; J gene: TRBJ2-2; CDR3 length: 16; clone size: -; V gene: TRBV15; CDR3 protein: CATSTGLAGDGGELFF; CDR3 DNA: TGTGCCACCAGCACTGGACTAGCGGGAGACGGCGGGGAGCTGTTTTTT
D gene: TRBD1; J gene: TRBJ2-7; CDR3 length: 16; clone size: few; V gene: TRBV4-1; CDR3 protein: CASSHETGTVSYEQYF; CDR3 DNA: TGCGCCAGCAGCCACGAGACCGGGACAGTCTCCTACGAGCAGTACTTC
D gene: TRBD1; J gene: TRBJ2-5; CDR3 length: 15; clone size: -; V gene: TRBV9; CDR3 protein: CASSVDTGGLETQYF; CDR3 DNA: TGTGCCAGCAGCGTAGACACAGGGGGCTTAGAGACCCAGTACTTC
D gene: -; J gene: TRBJ1-2; CDR3 length: 14; clone size: -; V gene: TRBV18; CDR3 protein: CASSPREGRDGYTF; CDR3 DNA: TGTGCCAGCTCACCACGTGAAGGGAGGGATGGCTACACCTTC
D gene: -; J gene: TRBJ2-7; CDR3 length: 14; clone size: -; V gene: TRBV9; CDR3 protein: CASSGTVTSYEQYF; CDR3 DNA: TGTGCCAGCAGCGGGACAGTTACCTCCTACGAGCAGTACTTC
D gene: -; J gene: TRBJ2-5; CDR3 length: 15; clone size: once; V gene: TRBV15; CDR3 protein: CATSRDLRTGGTQYF; CDR3 DNA: TGTGCCACCAGCAGAGATCTCAGGACTGGCGGGACCCAGTACTTC
D gene: -; J gene: TRBJ2-7; CDR3 length: 14; clone size: -; V gene: TRBV9; CDR3 protein: CASSVGGANYEQYF; CDR3 DNA: TGTGCCAGCAGCGTAGGCGGGGCCAACTACGAGCAGTACTTC
D gene: TRBD2; J gene: TRBJ2-1; CDR3 length: 16; clone size: -; V gene: TRBV28; CDR3 protein: CASSPRLAGRKAEQFF; CDR3 DNA: TGTGCCAGCAGTCCCAGACTAGCGGGAAGGAAGGCTGAGCAGTTCTTC
D gene: TRBD2; J gene: TRBJ2-3; CDR3 length: 15; clone size: -; V gene: TRBV7-9; CDR3 protein: CASSLDGRSTDTQYF; CDR3 DNA: TGTGCCAGCAGCTTAGACGGGAGGAGCACAGATACGCAGTATTTT
D gene: -; J gene: TRBJ2-3; CDR3 length: 16; clone size: -; V gene: TRBV10-3; CDR3 protein: CAISPTVSGSTDTQYF; CDR3 DNA: TGTGCCATCAGTCCCACCGTAAGCGGGAGCACAGATACGCAGTATTTT
D gene: TRBD1; J gene: TRBJ1-2; CDR3 length: 13; clone size: -; V gene: TRBV6-4; CDR3 protein: CASSLGQNYGYTF; CDR3 DNA: TGTGCCAGCAGTTTGGGACAGAACTATGGCTACACCTTC
D gene: -; J gene: TRBJ1-1; CDR3 length: 15; clone size: -; V gene: TRBV27; CDR3 protein: CASSWGNRAVSEAFF; CDR3 DNA: TGTGCCAGCAGTTGGGGGAACAGGGCTGTTTCTGAAGCTTTCTTT
D gene: TRBD1; J gene: TRBJ2-5; CDR3 length: 13; clone size: -; V gene: TRBV6-6; CDR3 protein: CASDRAPGETQYF; CDR3 DNA: TGTGCCAGCGACAGGGCGCCTGGAGAGACCCAGTACTTC
D gene: -; J gene: TRBJ2-5; CDR3 length: 15; clone size: -; V gene: TRBV7-3; CDR3 protein: CASSQFGAKRETQYF; CDR3 DNA: TGTGCCAGCAGCCAATTTGGGGCCAAGCGAGAGACCCAGTACTTC
D gene: -; J gene: TRBJ1-1; CDR3 length: 13; clone size: -; V gene: TRBV27; CDR3 protein: CATSTLENTEAFF; CDR3 DNA: TGTGCCACTAGTACATTAGAGAACACTGAAGCTTTCTTT
D gene: -; J gene: TRBJ1-3; CDR3 length: 16; clone size: -; V gene: TRBV5-1; CDR3 protein: CASSLGGVLTGNTIYF; CDR3 DNA: TGCGCCAGCAGCCTGGGGGGGGTCCTAACGGGAAACACCATATATTTT
D gene: -; J gene: TRBJ2-3; CDR3 length: 16; clone size: -; V gene: TRBV15; CDR3 protein: CATSRDQGRGTDTQYF; CDR3 DNA: TGTGCCACCAGCAGAGATCAGGGTAGGGGAACAGATACGCAGTATTTT
D gene: -; J gene: TRBJ1-2; CDR3 length: 12; clone size: -; V gene: TRBV2; CDR3 protein: CASSDWRDGYTF; CDR3 DNA: TGTGCCAGCAGTGATTGGAGAGATGGCTACACCTTC
D gene: TRBD1; J gene: TRBJ1-2; CDR3 length: 15; clone size: -; V gene: TRBV28; CDR3 protein: CASRYSGTGIYGYTF; CDR3 DNA: TGTGCCAGCAGATACTCCGGGACAGGGATCTATGGCTACACCTTC
D gene: TRBD2; J gene: TRBJ2-3; CDR3 length: 14; clone size: -; V gene: TRBV6-1; CDR3 protein: CASTGAGGTDTQYF; CDR3 DNA: TGTGCCAGCACTGGGGCGGGAGGGACAGATACGCAGTATTTT
D gene: TRBD1; J gene: TRBJ2-5; CDR3 length: 15; clone size: -; V gene: TRBV5-4; CDR3 protein: CASSSTGGPQETQYF; CDR3 DNA: TGTGCCAGCAGCTCAACAGGGGGCCCCCAAGAGACCCAGTACTTC
D gene: TRBD2; J gene: TRBJ2-1; CDR3 length: 13; clone size: few; V gene: TRBV2; CDR3 protein: CASSGDYINEQFF; CDR3 DNA: TGTGCCAGCAGTGGGGACTACATCAATGAGCAGTTCTTC
D gene: -; J gene: TRBJ1-2; CDR3 length: 15; clone size: -; V gene: TRBV11-2; CDR3 protein: CASSLGGRSNYGYTF; CDR3 DNA: TGTGCCAGCAGCTTAGGAGGCCGGAGCAACTATGGCTACACCTTC
D gene: -; J gene: TRBJ2-1; CDR3 length: 12; clone size: -; V gene: TRBV5-1; CDR3 protein: CASSFTGTEQFF; CDR3 DNA: TGCGCCAGCAGCTTCACAGGGACTGAGCAGTTCTTC
D gene: -; J gene: TRBJ1-5; CDR3 length: 14; clone size: -; V gene: TRBV28; CDR3 protein: CASSLLGLGQPQHF; CDR3 DNA: TGTGCCAGCAGTTTACTAGGACTAGGTCAGCCCCAGCATTTT
D gene: -; J gene: TRBJ1-5; CDR3 length: 15; clone size: -; V gene: TRBV28; CDR3 protein: CASSSWTLGNQPQHF; CDR3 DNA: TGTGCCAGCAGTTCGTGGACACTGGGCAATCAGCCCCAGCATTTT
D gene: -; J gene: TRBJ2-2; CDR3 length: 14; clone size: once; V gene: TRBV19; CDR3 protein: CASSKQPNTGELFF; CDR3 DNA: TGTGCCAGTAGTAAACAGCCGAACACCGGGGAGCTGTTTTTT
D gene: -; J gene: TRBJ2-2; CDR3 length: 16; clone size: -; V gene: TRBV4-3; CDR3 protein: CASSQAARRGTGELFF; CDR3 DNA: TGCGCCAGCAGCCAAGCGGCCCGACGGGGGACCGGGGAGCTGTTTTTT
D gene: -; J gene: TRBJ2-3; CDR3 length: 14; clone size: -; V gene: TRBV9; CDR3 protein: CASSLQKRTDTQYF; CDR3 DNA: TGTGCCAGCAGCCTACAGAAGCGCACAGATACGCAGTATTTT